The clone carrying this T cell receptor (beta chain) was detected only a few times. Its antigen is not identified. TCRdb used MiXCR to reprocess the RT-PCR reads, holding one entry per CDR3 protein. Altogether 600,000 to 700,000 distinct CDR3 sequences are present, 12% to 15% being singletons, with the ten largest covering roughly 7.6%. This sample was included in a study of response to subunit inactivated influenza vaccine. Findings of the study overall: T cells newly recruited by each seasonal influenza vaccination are few, the authors suggested.

The CDR3 is made up of 13 amino acids. Trimming cost V 4 bases and J 9 bases, with 10 bases left between them. Germline V gene sequence: CDR1 LNHDA, CDR2 SQIVND (reference sequence). The sample in question was PBMCs from blood, obtained approximately 15 days before vaccination. This clonotype was obtained from a man in his fifties or sixties who received an inactivated influenza vaccine. This chain connects TRBV19 to TRBJ1-6; D unresolved. CDR3 residues: CASSTGMASPLHF. Here the CDR3 DNA reads TGTGCCAGTAGTACTGGGATGGCTTCACCCCTCCACTTT.